One and the same sample provided the 16 T cell receptor beta chains below, sequenced in a study of post-analysis software for immune sequencing data. General study points: Compared with controls, patients had more of roughly 5 TRBV segments, including TRBV5-6, TRBV5-1 and TRBV20-1.

Unique molecular identifiers were carried by the TCR beta cDNA libraries. TCRdb redid the calling of the PCR reads with MiXCR, one entry per CDR3 protein. The profile shows approximately 730,000 distinct CDR3 sequences, more than 45% of them singletons. These receptors' antigens are unknown. The sample was blood. These receptors were taken from a girl between 10 and 17 years old with multiple sclerosis.

With regard to this clonotype: One end of the junction does not line up with germline, which may come from a read error. The V gene is TRBV7-8, the J gene TRBJ1-2, with unresolved D. Per germline, CDR1 SGHVS and CDR2 FQNEAQ. This CDR3 spans 13 amino acids. CDR3 in DNA: TGCGCCAGCAGCGCTGACACGACCTATGGCTACACCTTC. It encodes CASSADTTYGYTF. The whole variable domain, remainder taken from reference TRBV7-8 and TRBJ1-2, is GAGVSQSPRYKVAKRGQDVALRCDPISGHVSLFWYQQALGQGPEFLTYFQNEAQLDKSGLPSDRFFAERPEGSVSTLKIQRTQQEDSAVYLCASSADTTYGYTFGSGTRLTVV.

The chain joins TRBV4-3 to TRBJ2-5, with 9 bases lining up with TRBD1. The J call may be wrong; the DNA end is better matched by TRBJ2-7. Germline CDR1 is LGHNA and CDR2 is YSLEER. This CDR3 spans 15 amino acids. The CDR3 DNA reads TGCGCCAGCAGCCAAGAGGGGGACAGGGAGGGCGAGCAGTACTTC. Translating it yields CASSQEGDREGEQYF.

This chain joins TRBV5-4 and TRBJ2-1; 13 nucleotides line up with TRBD2. The length of the CDR3 is 17 residues. Germline assignment: CDR1 SGHNT and CDR2 YYREEE (reference sequence). With 4 bases clipped from V and 7 bases from J, the junction kept 11 bases outside the gene matches. Here the CDR3 DNA reads TGTGCCAGCAGCCCCCGACTAGCGGGGGGCCTCTTTAATGAGCAGTTCTTC. Amino acids: CASSPRLAGGLFNEQFF. The full variable domain, its missing parts supplied by reference TRBV5-4 and TRBJ2-1, is ETGVTQSPTHLIKTRGQQVTLRCSSQSGHNTVSWYQQALGQGPQFIFQYYREEENGRGNFPPRFSGLQFPNYSSELNVNALELDDSALYLCASSPRLAGGLFNEQFFGPGTRLTVL.

The V gene is TRBV6-1, the J gene TRBJ2-7; D is unresolved. The CDR3 totals 12 residues. Germline V CDR1 and CDR2: MNHNS, SASEGT. Between the trimmed V and J ends, which lost 2 bases and 4 bases, there was a span of 6 bases. Written as DNA, the CDR3 is TGTGCCAGCAGTGAACTGGTGTACGAGCAGTACTTC. Its translation: CASSELVYEQYF.

The V call is TRBV7-2, the J call TRBJ1-2, with unresolved D. CDR3 length: 16 residues. The V end lost 5 bases, the J end lost 2 bases, and 18 bases lay between the germline ends. Germline values: CDR1 SGHTA, CDR2 FQGNSA. CDR3 region: CASSREMPGINYGYTF. In nucleotides, the CDR3 is TGTGCCAGCAGCCGAGAAATGCCGGGGATAAACTATGGCTACACCTTC. The variable domain in full, completed from reference TRBV7-2 and TRBJ1-2, reads GAGVSQSPSNKVTEKGKDVELRCDPISGHTALYWYRQSLGQGLEFLIYFQGNSAPDKSGLPSDRFSAERTGGSVSTLTIQRTQQEDSAVYLCASSREMPGINYGYTFGSGTRLTVV.

The chain couples TRBV27 to TRBJ1-2, with 7 bases fitting TRBD1. This CDR3 contains 13 residues. V shed 8 bases, J shed 0 bases, and the junction held 3 bases outside the gene matches. Germline values: CDR1 MNHEY, CDR2 SMNVEV (reference sequence). DNA for the CDR3: TGTGCCAGCGCTGGACAGGCTAACTATGGCTACACCTTC. The encoded protein is CASAGQANYGYTF.

CDR3 coding DNA: TGTGCCAGCAGCTTAGCCCGGTCCCGGGGCTACACCTTC. This encodes CASSLARSRGYTF. The chain employs TRBV7-9 and TRBJ1-2; the D is unclear. V lost 0 bases to trimming and J lost 8 bases, with 10 bases between them. The CDR3 covers 13 residues. From germline, CDR1 is SEHNR and CDR2 FQNEAQ (reference sequence).

The table lists this clonotype with a few counts. This chain links TRBV25-1 with TRBJ1-2; 7 bases agree with TRBD1. V gave up 3 bases and J gave up 2 bases; unmatched junction bases: 3. The germline V gene has CDR1 MGHDK and CDR2 SYGVNS. This CDR3 is built from 14 residues. CDR3 protein: CASSETGKNYGYTF. The CDR3, as DNA: TGTGCCAGCAGTGAGACAGGGAAGAACTATGGCTACACCTTC.

The chain combines TRBV5-1 with TRBJ2-7; 8 positions agree with TRBD1. The CDR3 totals 11 residues. V lost 7 bases to trimming and J lost 6 bases; unmatched junction nucleotides: 3. The germline V gene encodes CDR1 SGHRS and CDR2 YFSETQ. The CDR3 bases are TGCGCCAGCCAAGACAGGGGCGAGCAGTACTTC. Its protein is CASQDRGEQYF.

V and J are TRBV29-1 and TRBJ2-5, with TRBD2 matching 9 bases. The CDR3 length is 15 residues. The germline gives CDR1 SQVTM, CDR2 ANQGSEA. V lost 6 bases to trimming and J lost 0 bases; unmatched junction nucleotides: 8. The CDR3 nucleotides read TGCAGCGTCGAGAGACTAGCGGAGTACCAAGAGACCCAGTACTTC. The encoded protein is CSVERLAEYQETQYF.

This chain links TRBV5-6 with TRBJ2-3; D is ambiguous. Per the germline V gene, CDR1 is SGHDT and CDR2 is YYEEEE. The CDR3 is 14 residues long. Trimming stripped 0 bases from V and 6 bases from J, with 11 bases between. In DNA form, the CDR3 reads TGTGCCAGCAGCTTGGATCCCCGTGAGGATACGCAGTATTTT. It is translated as CASSLDPREDTQYF.

The CDR3 loop is CSVEIFGDRGETQYF. The CDR3 bases are TGCAGCGTTGAAATCTTTGGGGACAGGGGAGAGACCCAGTACTTC. The chain combines TRBV29-1 with TRBJ2-5; TRBD1 aligns across 10 bases. This CDR3 comprises 15 residues. Per germline, CDR1 SQVTM and CDR2 ANQGSEA. Trimming cost V 2 bases and J 4 bases; bases outside gene matches: 7.

There are a few counts of this clonotype. This sequence joins TRBV7-3 and TRBJ2-1; TRBD2 aligns across 14 bases. V was pared by 3 bases and J by 6 bases, with 1 base of the junction left unmatched. Germline lookup yields CDR1 SGHTA and CDR2 FQGTGA. This CDR3 region has 15 residues. CDR3 coding DNA: TGTGCCAGCAGCTTGACTAGCGGGAGGGCCAATGAGCAGTTCTTC. It yields the protein CASSLTSGRANEQFF.

This clonotype showed up just a few times. This chain uses TRBV7-2 with TRBJ1-1; D is undetermined. Germline loops: CDR1 SGHTA, CDR2 FQGNSA. The CDR3 is 14 amino acids. V was pared by 2 bases and J by 1 base, with 8 bases between. The CDR3: CASSLIFQNTEAFF. CDR3 nucleotide sequence: TGTGCCAGCAGCTTAATCTTTCAGAACACTGAAGCTTTCTTT. Based on the CDR3 plus reference TRBV7-2 and TRBJ1-1, the full variable domain is GAGVSQSPSNKVTEKGKDVELRCDPISGHTALYWYRQSLGQGLEFLIYFQGNSAPDKSGLPSDRFSAERTGGSVSTLTIQRTQQEDSAVYLCASSLIFQNTEAFFGQGTRLTVV.

This clonotype was counted a single time. V gene TRBV12-3 or TRBV12-4 combines with J gene TRBJ1-4; a possible D gene is TRBD1 (5 bases). There are 16 residues in the CDR3. V shed 5 bases and J shed 0 bases, with 13 bases lying between them. CDR3 DNA: TGTGCCAGCAGTCGCCTGGGACTTTCAACTAATGAAAAACTGTTTTTT. Protein product: CASSRLGLSTNEKLFF.

This clonotype has a handful of counts. The chain has TRBV7-9 and TRBJ2-1; 7 nucleotides agree with TRBD2. V shed 7 bases, J shed 1 base, and the junction held 7 bases outside the gene matches. This CDR3 spans 15 amino acids. CDR1 SEHNR and CDR2 FQNEAQ come from the germline V gene (reference sequence). CDR3 protein: CASTPSGASYNEQFF. The CDR3 DNA reads TGTGCCAGCACCCCTAGCGGCGCATCCTACAATGAGCAGTTCTTC.